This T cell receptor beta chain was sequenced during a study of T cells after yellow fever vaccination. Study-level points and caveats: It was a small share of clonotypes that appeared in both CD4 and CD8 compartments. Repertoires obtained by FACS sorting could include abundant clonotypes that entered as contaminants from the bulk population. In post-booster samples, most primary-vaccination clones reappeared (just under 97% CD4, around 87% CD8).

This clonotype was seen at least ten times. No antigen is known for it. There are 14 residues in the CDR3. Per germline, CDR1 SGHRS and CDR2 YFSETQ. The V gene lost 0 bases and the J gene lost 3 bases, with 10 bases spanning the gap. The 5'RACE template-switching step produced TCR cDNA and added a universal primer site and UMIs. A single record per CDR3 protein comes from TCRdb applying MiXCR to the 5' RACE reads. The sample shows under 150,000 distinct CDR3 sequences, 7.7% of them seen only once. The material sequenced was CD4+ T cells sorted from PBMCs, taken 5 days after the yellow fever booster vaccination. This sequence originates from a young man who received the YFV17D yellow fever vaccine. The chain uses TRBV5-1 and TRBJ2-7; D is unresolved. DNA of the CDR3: TGCGCCAGCAGCTTGGAGCAGAAAAACTACGAGCAGTACTTC. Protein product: CASSLEQKNYEQYF.